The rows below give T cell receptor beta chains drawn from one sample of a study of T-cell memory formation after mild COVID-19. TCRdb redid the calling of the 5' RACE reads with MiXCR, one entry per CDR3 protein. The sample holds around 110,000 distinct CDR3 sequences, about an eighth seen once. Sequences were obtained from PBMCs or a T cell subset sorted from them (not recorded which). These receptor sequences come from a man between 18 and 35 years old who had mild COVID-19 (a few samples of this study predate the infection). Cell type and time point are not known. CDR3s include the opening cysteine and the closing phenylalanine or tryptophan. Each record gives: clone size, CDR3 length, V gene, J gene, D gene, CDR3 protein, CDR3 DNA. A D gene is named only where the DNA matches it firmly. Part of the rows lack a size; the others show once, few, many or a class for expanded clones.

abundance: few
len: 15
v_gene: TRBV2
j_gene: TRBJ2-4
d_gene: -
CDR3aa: CASSLGQLVKNIQYF
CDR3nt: TGTGCCAGCAGTCTAGGACAGTTAGTTAAAAACATTCAGTACTTC

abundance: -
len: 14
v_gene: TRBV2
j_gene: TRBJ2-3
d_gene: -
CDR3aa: CASRPRGFTDTQYF
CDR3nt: TGTGCCAGCAGGCCTCGAGGCTTCACAGATACGCAGTATTTT

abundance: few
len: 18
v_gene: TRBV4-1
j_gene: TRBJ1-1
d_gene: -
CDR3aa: CASSQDLTIQGMNTEAFF
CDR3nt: TGCGCCAGCAGCCAGGATCTTACTATACAGGGAATGAACACTGAAGCTTTCTTT

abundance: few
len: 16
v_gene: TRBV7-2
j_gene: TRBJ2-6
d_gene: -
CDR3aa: CASSLARPSGANVLTF
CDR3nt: TGTGCCAGCAGCTTAGCGCGGCCCTCTGGGGCCAACGTCCTGACTTTC

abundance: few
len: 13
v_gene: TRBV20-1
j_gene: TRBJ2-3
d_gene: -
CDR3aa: CSASEGNTDTQYF
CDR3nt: TGCAGTGCTAGTGAGGGGAACACAGATACGCAGTATTTT

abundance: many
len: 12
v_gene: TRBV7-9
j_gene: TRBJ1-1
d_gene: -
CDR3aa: CASSLRSRKAFF
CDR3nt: TGTGCCAGCAGCCTCCGGTCCCGAAAAGCTTTCTTT

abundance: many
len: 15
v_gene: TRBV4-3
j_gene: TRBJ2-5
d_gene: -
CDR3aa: CASSPSWTVGETQYF
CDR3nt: TGCGCCAGCAGCCCGTCCTGGACTGTGGGGGAGACCCAGTACTTC

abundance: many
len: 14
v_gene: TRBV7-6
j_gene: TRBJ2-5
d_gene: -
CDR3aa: CASSLGRQGETQYF
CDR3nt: TGTGCCAGCAGCTTAGGTCGCCAGGGCGAGACCCAGTACTTC

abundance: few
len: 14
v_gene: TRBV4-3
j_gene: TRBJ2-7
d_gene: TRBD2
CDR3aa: CASSQGLADYEQYF
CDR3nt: TGCGCCAGCAGCCAAGGACTAGCGGACTACGAGCAGTACTTC

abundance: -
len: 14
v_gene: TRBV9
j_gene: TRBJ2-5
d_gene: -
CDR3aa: CASSETGIQETQYF
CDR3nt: TGTGCCAGCAGCGAGACGGGCATACAAGAGACCCAGTACTTC

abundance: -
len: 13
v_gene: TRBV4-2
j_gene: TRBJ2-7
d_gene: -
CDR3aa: CASSQVVLYEQYF
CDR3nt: TGTGCCAGCAGCCAAGTAGTACTCTACGAGCAGTACTTC

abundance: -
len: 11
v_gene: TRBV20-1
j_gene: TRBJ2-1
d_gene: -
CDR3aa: CSARGGPGEFF
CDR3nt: TGCAGTGCTAGAGGGGGACCAGGCGAATTCTTC

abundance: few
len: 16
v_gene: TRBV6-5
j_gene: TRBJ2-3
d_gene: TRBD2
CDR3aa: CASSYGLAGGMDTQYF
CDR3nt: TGTGCCAGCAGTTACGGACTAGCGGGGGGCATGGATACGCAGTATTTT

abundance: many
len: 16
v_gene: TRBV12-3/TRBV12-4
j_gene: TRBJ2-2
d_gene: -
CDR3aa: CASSQNPRGGTGELFF
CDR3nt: TGTGCCAGCAGCCAGAACCCTAGGGGGGGAACCGGGGAGCTGTTTTTT

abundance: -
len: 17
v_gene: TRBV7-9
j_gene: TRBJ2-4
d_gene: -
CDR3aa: CASSLALGQIAKNIQYF
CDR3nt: TGTGCCAGCAGCTTAGCGCTCGGACAAATCGCCAAAAACATTCAGTACTTC

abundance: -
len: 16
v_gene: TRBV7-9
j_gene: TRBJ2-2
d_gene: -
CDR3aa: CASSLELRGRGGELFF
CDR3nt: TGTGCCAGCAGCTTAGAGCTACGGGGAAGAGGCGGGGAGCTGTTTTTT

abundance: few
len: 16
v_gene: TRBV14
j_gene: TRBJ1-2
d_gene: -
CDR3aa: CASSQDAGGYGYGYTF
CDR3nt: TGTGCCAGCAGCCAAGATGCAGGAGGGTACGGCTATGGCTACACCTTC

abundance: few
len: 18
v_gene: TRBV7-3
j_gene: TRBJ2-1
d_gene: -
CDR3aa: CASSLSGGIASSYNEQFF
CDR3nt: TGTGCCAGCAGCTTATCAGGCGGAATCGCAAGCTCCTACAATGAGCAGTTCTTC

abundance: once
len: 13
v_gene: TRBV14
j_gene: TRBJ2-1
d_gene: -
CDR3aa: CASSQVMVNEQFF
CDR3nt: TGTGCCAGCAGCCAAGTCATGGTCAATGAGCAGTTCTTC

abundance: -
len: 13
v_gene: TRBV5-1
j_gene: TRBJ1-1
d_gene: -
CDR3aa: CASSLLSGTEAFF
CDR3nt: TGCGCCAGCAGCTTGTTAAGTGGGACTGAAGCTTTCTTT